This TCR beta chain comes out of a study of blood T cell repertoires in COVID-19. Study information: Acute and convalescent COVID-19 specimens originated in the United States, Italy and Spain. From T cells, B-cell-depleted T cells, or PBMCs came the material, which was cDNA or gDNA.

Authors' processing steps: For nucleated cells, counts were estimated from reference gene primer amplification. Using immunoSEQ multiplex PCR, the repertoire was profiled, and TCRdb retains in-frame clones only, with some absent. V and J calls plus clone size are reproduced from that table; the DNA served to infer D and trimming. The sample holds about 110,000 clones, approximately 85% seen once. This receptor was identified in a human donor in a cohort sampled during active COVID-19. The sequencing input was peripheral blood.

CDR3: CASSFEGGPGGELFF. As DNA, the CDR3 is TGCGCCAGCAGCTTTGAGGGAGGGCCTGGCGGGGAGCTGTTTTTT. This chain links TRBV5-1 with TRBJ2-2; 7 nucleotides match TRBD2. This CDR3 region has 15 residues. Trimming removed 2 bases from V and 7 bases from J; junction bases left unmatched: 8. The germline CDR1 and CDR2 sequences are SGHRS and YFSETQ.